This TCR beta chain was sequenced for a study of T cell repertoires in cytomegalovirus infection (dated by TCRdb to between 2018 and 2021). In terms of the full investigation: The HLA type of each donor mattered for the analysis, because public TCR beta signatures pointed to carriage of CMV infection along with the matching HLA type. Summary of the overall study and its limitations: Carriers of CMV infection plus the relevant HLA type were discriminated by the cumulative frequency of public TCR beta family members in the study cohort and in an independent approximately 400-donor cohort. The ex vivo response was dominated by HLA-C-restricted CMV-specific TCR beta clonotypes, which also provided the single most frequent clonotype in two of eight donors.

The CDR3 numbers 15 residues from cysteine through phenylalanine. The CDR3 DNA has 45 bases and is translated from base 1. The germline V gene (reference sequence) provides CDR1 SEHNR and CDR2 FQNEAQ. At the junction V is shortened by 5 bases and J by 3 bases; bases outside the gene matches: 6. At least ten counts were recorded for this clonotype. The specificity of this receptor is unknown. No base quality information exists; no much larger clone differs at one position. The reads were generated on an Illumina HiSeq 1500. Clones were called with MiXCR by TCRdb after fastp trimmed the public reads at Q25, and only in-frame beta chains were retained. For every CDR3 protein sequence, its rows merge into one entry that carries the most common genes and DNA. The sample contains approximately 140,000 distinct CDR3 sequences, almost 9% of them found a single time. The ten largest clones add up to roughly a tenth of the sample.

The sequenced sample consisted of PBMCs. The chain was built from TRBV7-9 and TRBJ1-4, with 7 bases matching TRBD1. The sequence came from a human donor in good health (CMV status not recorded). Some clones in this sample may be carry-over from other donors' samples. The DNA reads as follows: TGTGCCAGCAGCACCACAGGGGCCTCTAATGAAAAACTGTTTTTT. Translation gives CASSTTGASNEKLFF. Reference TRBV7-9 and TRBJ1-4 proteins supply the regions before and after the CDR3; the full variable domain is: DTGVSQNPRHKITKRGQNVTFRCDPISEHNRLYWYRQTLGQGPEFLTYFQNEAQLEKSRLLSDRFSAERPKGSFSTLEIQRTEQGDSAMYLCASSTTGASNEKLFFGSGTQLSVL.